This TCR beta chain derives from a study of CD8 T cells in ankylosing spondylitis (dated by TCRdb to 2015 to 2018). Broadly, across the study: The study set out to find disease-linked TCR variants by profiling T cell receptor beta repertoires in ankylosing spondylitis patients and healthy donors. The whole study cohort included about a hundred healthy donors and around 24 ankylosing spondylitis patients. Samples of peripheral blood were taken, and for ankylosing spondylitis patients, synovial fluid was collected as well.

A remark on this clonotype: Its recognized antigen is unknown. Qualities for individual bases were not recorded, and no much larger clone is one base off.

V is reduced by 4 bases and J by 0 bases, leaving a spacing of 8 bases between them. The germline V gene yields LGHNA for CDR1 and YNFKEQ for CDR2. The CDR3 has 14 amino acids, counting the end cysteine and phenylalanine. Left in the record is the CDR3 DNA by itself, 42 bases read in frame from the first base. Results and caveats for the whole study, not just this receptor: The disease-linked clones were reported as significantly enriched in matched synovial fluid samples from ankylosing spondylitis patients. Some of the motif variants had been reported before in the synovial fluid and blood of reactive arthritis patients, a finding that suggests common disease-initiation mechanisms. A CD8+ phenotype was shown by the disease-linked clones, which were found at relatively low frequencies in peripheral blood. A TCR beta motif made up of several highly homologous amino acid variants appeared to be characteristic of blood from ankylosing spondylitis patients.

The run used an Illumina HiSeq 2500. TCR beta libraries were prepared by quantitative 5'-RACE with molecular barcodes. The paper's data handling went like this. A new computational method based on a probabilistic model of VDJ rearrangement was used to identify disease-linked TCR variants. TCRdb trimmed public reads at Q25 via fastp, called clones via MiXCR and kept in-frame beta chains. Every distinct CDR3 protein forms one entry, paired with its most common genes and DNA. The V and J calls and clone size come from TCRdb's table, not from the authors' own analysis. A total of 350,000 to 450,000 distinct CDR3 sequences appear in this sample, roughly 26% of them only once. The biggest ten clones account for under 0.9% of the sample.

This receptor chain uses TRBV4-2 and TRBJ2-3; no confident D gene assignment can be made. The receptor's source is a male donor with ankylosing spondylitis. The sequenced material came from blood, either unsorted or a sorted T cell fraction (not recorded which). The DNA sequence is given as TGTGCCAGCAGCCCAAAGGACAGCACAGATACGCAGTATTTT. Protein translation: CASSPKDSTDTQYF.